Listed here are 7 T cell receptor beta chains from one sample, sequenced in a study of blood T cell repertoires in COVID-19. TCRdb's table, derived via immunoSEQ multiplex PCR, lists solely in-frame clones and lacks some. The sample holds hundreds of thousands of clones, roughly nine tenths seen once. Sample: PBMCs or T cells enriched from blood (not recorded which). These receptors were collected from a man between 18 and 29 years old who had recovered from COVID-19.

The chain is built from TRBV5-1 and TRBJ1-1; D remains unclear. Per germline, CDR1 SGHRS and CDR2 YFSETQ. Trimming pared 0 bases from V and 0 bases from J, leaving 12 bases between. The CDR3 runs to 16 residues. CDR3 nucleotides: TGCGCCAGCAGCTTGGACAGTGAAAGCATGAACACTGAAGCTTTCTTT. Protein product: CASSLDSESMNTEAFF. The variable domain in full, completed from reference TRBV5-1 and TRBJ1-1, reads KAGVTQTPRYLIKTRGQQVTLSCSPISGHRSVSWYQQTPGQGLQFLFEYFSETQRNKGNFPGRFSGRQFSNSRSEMNVSTLELGDSALYLCASSLDSESMNTEAFFGQGTRLTVV.

The chain has TRBV28 and TRBJ1-5; D uncertain. This CDR3 is 11 amino acids long. Looked up from germline, CDR1 is MDHEN and CDR2 is SYDVKM. Trimming removed 5 bases at V and 5 bases at J, with 4 bases between. CDR3 DNA sequence: TGTGCCAGCAGTACGGATCAGCCCCAGCATTTT. Protein: CASSTDQPQHF.

This clone was observed once. In DNA, the CDR3 is TGTGCCAGCAGTGAAGGGGGACAGTTCTACGAGCAGTACTTC. Its translation is CASSEGGQFYEQYF. V is TRBV6-1 and J is TRBJ2-7; 7 nucleotides agree with TRBD1. CDR1 is MNHNS and CDR2 is SASEGT in the germline V gene. V lost 1 base and J lost 3; bases outside the gene matches: 3. This CDR3 comprises 14 residues.

The rearrangement links TRBV3-1 (or the pseudogene TRBV3-2) to TRBJ2-1; 7 bases map to TRBD2. V lost 4 bases and J lost 9; bases outside the gene matches: 6. This CDR3 spans 13 amino acids. The germline V gene encodes CDR1 LGHDT and CDR2 YNNKEL (reference sequence). As DNA, the CDR3 is TGTGCCAGCAGCCGAAGACTAGCCGCTGAGCAGTTCTTC. Amino acid sequence: CASSRRLAAEQFF.

The chain is built from TRBV10-3 and TRBJ1-1, with 9 nucleotides matching TRBD1. The V gene end was trimmed by 4 bases and the J gene end by 5 bases; junction bases not matched to a gene: 5. CDR1 is ENHRY, CDR2 SYGVKD, per germline. CDR3 length: 14 amino acids. The CDR3 loop reads CAISGTGDSTEAFF. The CDR3 DNA follows: TGTGCCATCAGTGGGACAGGGGATAGTACTGAAGCTTTCTTT.

The genes are TRBV27 and TRBJ2-7; 11 nucleotides line up with TRBD2. In germline, CDR1 is MNHEY, CDR2 SMNVEV (reference sequence). J lost 3 bases, V lost 5 bases, and 3 bases had no gene match. This CDR3 region has 14 residues. Here the CDR3 DNA reads TGTGCCAGCAGTCCCGGGACTAGCGGCTACGAGCAGTACTTC. Its protein product is CASSPGTSGYEQYF.

The chain recombines TRBV28 with TRBJ1-1, with TRBD1 matching over 10 bases. There are 15 residues in the CDR3. The germline V gene has CDR1 MDHEN and CDR2 SYDVKM. V shed 5 bases, J shed 3 bases, and the junction held 6 bases outside the gene matches. The CDR3 sequence: CASSLAGTGDTEAFF. DNA of the CDR3: TGTGCCAGCAGTCTCGCCGGGACAGGGGACACTGAAGCTTTCTTT. Combining the CDR3 with reference TRBV28 and TRBJ1-1 gives the whole variable domain DVKVTQSSRYLVKRTGEKVFLECVQDMDHENMFWYRQDPGLGLRLIYFSYDVKMKEKGDIPEGYSVSREKKERFSLILESASTNQTSMYLCASSLAGTGDTEAFFGQGTRLTVV.